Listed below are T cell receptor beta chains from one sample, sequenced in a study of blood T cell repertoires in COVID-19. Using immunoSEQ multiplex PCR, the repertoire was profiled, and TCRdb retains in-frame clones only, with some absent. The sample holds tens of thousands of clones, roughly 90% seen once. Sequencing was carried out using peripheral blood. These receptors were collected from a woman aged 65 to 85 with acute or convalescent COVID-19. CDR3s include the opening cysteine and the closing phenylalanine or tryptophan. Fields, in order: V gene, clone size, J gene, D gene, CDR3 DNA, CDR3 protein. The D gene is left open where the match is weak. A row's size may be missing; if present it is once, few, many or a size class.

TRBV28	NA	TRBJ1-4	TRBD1	TGTGCCAGCAGTTCGACAGGGGCTGGGCTAGTGGCTAATGAAAAACTGTTTTTT	CASSSTGAGLVANEKLFF
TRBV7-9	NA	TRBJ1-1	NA	TGTGCCAGCAGCTTAAACAGAAATGAAGCTTTCTTT	CASSLNRNEAFF
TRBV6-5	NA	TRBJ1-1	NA	TGTGCCAGCAGACCTGGACAGAACACTGAAGCTTTCTTT	CASRPGQNTEAFF
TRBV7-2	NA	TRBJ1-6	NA	TGTGCCAGCAGCTTAGTTTACATTTCTTCACCCCTCCACTTT	CASSLVYISSPLHF
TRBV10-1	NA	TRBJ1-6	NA	TGCGCCAGTTCACCCGAGGGGAGGGTGACACCCCTCCACTTT	CASSPEGRVTPLHF
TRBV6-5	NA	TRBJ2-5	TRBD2	TGTGCCAGCATGCGGGGGGTTAAAGAGACCCAGTACTTC	CASMRGVKETQYF
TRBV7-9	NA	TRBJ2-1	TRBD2	TGTGCCAGCGGCGGGGCGGGAGGAAAGTACAATGAGCAGTTCTTC	CASGGAGGKYNEQFF
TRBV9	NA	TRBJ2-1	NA	TGTGCCAGCAGCGCCGCTCCCATTCGGTTCAATGAGCAGTTCTTC	CASSAAPIRFNEQFF
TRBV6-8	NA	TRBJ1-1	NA	TGTGCCAGCAGTACCGGGTCCCTCCAAGCTTTCTTT	CASSTGSLQAFF
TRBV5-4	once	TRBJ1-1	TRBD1	TGTGCCAGCAGCTTGGCGGCAGGGACAGCTTCCGAAGCTTTCTTT	CASSLAAGTASEAFF
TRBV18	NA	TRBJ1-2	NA	TGTGCCAGCTCCGGGGGAGCTAACTATGGCTACACCTTC	CASSGGANYGYTF
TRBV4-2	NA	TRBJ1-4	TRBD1	TGTGCCAGCAGCCAACCCGACAGGGTGGGTGAAAAACTGTTTTTT	CASSQPDRVGEKLFF
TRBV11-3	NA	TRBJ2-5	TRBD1	TGTGCCAGCAGCTTAGGGACAGGGCAAGAGACCCAGTACTTC	CASSLGTGQETQYF
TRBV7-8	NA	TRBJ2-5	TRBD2	TGTGCCAGCAGTATAGCGGGGGGCGGGGAGACCCAGTACTTC	CASSIAGGGETQYF
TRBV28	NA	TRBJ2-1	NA	TGTGCCAGCAGTTTAGGGTCTGGGTCATCGGGAAATGAGCAGTTCTTC	CASSLGSGSSGNEQFF
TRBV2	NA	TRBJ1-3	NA	TGTGCCAGCCAGCGCTACTCTGGAAACACCATATATTTT	CASQRYSGNTIYF
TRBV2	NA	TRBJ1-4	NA	TGTGCCAGCAGAAATGTAGGGGCAACTAATGAAAAACTGTTTTTT	CASRNVGATNEKLFF
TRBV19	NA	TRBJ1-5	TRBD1	TGTGCCAGTAGTATTGGCCCCAACAGGGGGGGTCAGCCCCAGCATTTT	CASSIGPNRGGQPQHF
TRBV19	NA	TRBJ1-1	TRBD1	TGTGCCAGTAGTATGAGACAGGGGAGAAGCACTGAAGCTTTCTTT	CASSMRQGRSTEAFF
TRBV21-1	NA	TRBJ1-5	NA	TGTGCCAGCAGCAAAGTACCCATGGAGCGAAGAGAACGGTATAGCAATCAGCCCCAGCATTTT	CASSKVPMERRERYSNQPQHF
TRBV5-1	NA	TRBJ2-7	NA	TGCGCCAGCATCGGGGGGCTTTCCTACGAGCAGTACTTC	CASIGGLSYEQYF
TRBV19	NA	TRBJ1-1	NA	TGTGCCAGTAGTATGCGGGGGGGGACTGAAGCTTTCTTT	CASSMRGGTEAFF
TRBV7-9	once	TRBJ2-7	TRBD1	TGTGCCAGCAGCTTAGTCGGACAGGCCTCCTACGAGCAGTACTTC	CASSLVGQASYEQYF